The clone carrying this TCR beta chain was seen many times. These data originate in a study of metastatic and nonmetastatic thyroid tumors. The CDR3 has 12 residues. V dropped 4 bases and J dropped 0 bases, with 3 bases sitting between them. Per the germline V gene, CDR1 is SNHLY and CDR2 is FYNNEI. Among the patients, none had received any treatment before thyroid surgery. Using MiXCR, TCRdb reanalyzed the PCR reads. The profile shows about 40,000 clones, around 10% of them singletons. Sample: blood. The V call is TRBV2, the J call TRBJ2-5; D is unclear. This clonotype originated in a female donor with papillary thyroid cancer or a benign thyroid nodule (not recorded which). Some clones in this sample may be carry-over from other donors' samples. In DNA, the CDR3 is TGTGCCAGCAGTGCTAACCAAGAGACCCAGTACTTC. Amino acids: CASSANQETQYF.